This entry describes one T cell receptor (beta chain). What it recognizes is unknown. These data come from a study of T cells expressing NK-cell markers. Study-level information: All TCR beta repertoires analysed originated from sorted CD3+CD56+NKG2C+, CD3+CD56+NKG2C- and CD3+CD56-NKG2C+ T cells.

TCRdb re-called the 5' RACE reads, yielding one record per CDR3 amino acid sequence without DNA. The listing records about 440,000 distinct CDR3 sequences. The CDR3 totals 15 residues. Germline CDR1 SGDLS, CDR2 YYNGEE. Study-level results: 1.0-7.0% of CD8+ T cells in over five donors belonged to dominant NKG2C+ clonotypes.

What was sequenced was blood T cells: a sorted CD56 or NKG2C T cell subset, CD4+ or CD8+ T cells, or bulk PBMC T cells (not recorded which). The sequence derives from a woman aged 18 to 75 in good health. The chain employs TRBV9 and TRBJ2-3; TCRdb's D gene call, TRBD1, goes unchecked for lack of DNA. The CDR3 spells CASSDQGGYADTQYF.